Listed below are T cell receptor beta chains from one sample, sequenced in a study of cytomegalovirus exposure and HLA in healthy donors. The protocol was immunoSEQ multiplex PCR, while the TCRdb copy is restricted to in-frame clones and leaves out a portion. Of 130,000 or so clones in the sample, roughly 82% were seen once. Material for sequencing was PBMCs. These receptors all come from a woman aged 40 to 50 in good health and CMV-seropositive. Each CDR3 is given with its conserved first and last residue. The D gene is left open where the match is weak. Clone size is given for some rows only: seen once, a few or many times, or a class if the clone is expanded.

clone_size d_call j_call v_call cdr3_aa cdr3_nt
. TRBD1 TRBJ1-2 TRBV19 CASSTTQGAGYGYTF TGTGCCAGTAGTACCACCCAGGGGGCTGGCTATGGCTACACCTTC
few TRBD2 TRBJ2-5 TRBV7-2 CASSLVPAGDPTQYF TGTGCCAGCAGCTTAGTGCCAGCGGGAGATCCGACCCAGTACTTC
. TRBD2 TRBJ2-7 TRBV5-6 CASSPGLGGNYEQYF TGTGCCAGCAGCCCGGGACTAGGGGGTAACTACGAGCAGTACTTC
. . TRBJ1-1 TRBV6-6 CASSYSGRNTEAFF TGTGCCAGCAGTTACTCTGGGAGGAACACTGAAGCTTTCTTT
. . TRBJ1-4 TRBV19 CASSITGGLEKLFF TGTGCCAGTAGTATAACGGGGGGCCTTGAAAAACTGTTTTTT
. TRBD1 TRBJ1-3 TRBV28 CASRSGQGSGGNTIYF TGTGCCAGCAGATCTGGACAGGGTTCGGGCGGAAACACCATATATTTT
. TRBD2 TRBJ2-3 TRBV5-6 CASSPGTSADTQYF TGTGCCAGCAGCCCGGGGACTAGTGCGGATACGCAGTATTTT
large . TRBJ2-1 TRBV4-3 CASSQDGGRYNEQFF TGCGCCAGCAGCCAAGACGGCGGGCGCTACAATGAGCAGTTCTTC
. TRBD2 TRBJ2-3 TRBV4-2 CASSQQLRLAGVSDTQYF TGTGCCAGCAGCCAACAACTGAGGCTAGCGGGGGTCTCAGATACGCAGTATTTT
. TRBD1 TRBJ2-7 TRBV7-3 CASSLSGQGYEQYF TGTGCCAGCAGCTTATCTGGACAGGGATACGAGCAGTACTTC
. TRBD1 TRBJ1-1 TRBV30 CAWSVSGGGRSAFF TGTGCCTGGAGTGTTTCCGGAGGGGGCAGGTCCGCTTTCTTT
once . TRBJ1-6 TRBV4-3 CASSQDGRQYNSPLHF TGCGCCAGCAGCCAAGACGGTCGACAGTATAATTCACCCCTCCACTTT
once . TRBJ2-7 TRBV6-5 CASRPTGDSYEQYF TGTGCCAGCAGGCCTACCGGGGACTCCTACGAGCAGTACTTC
few . TRBJ2-1 TRBV6-6 CASSYVSMYEQFF TGTGCCAGCAGTTACGTGAGTATGTATGAGCAGTTCTTC
. TRBD1 TRBJ1-2 TRBV2 CASRGQEINYGYTF TGTGCCAGCAGGGGACAGGAGATTAACTATGGCTACACCTTC
. TRBD1 TRBJ2-1 TRBV11-1 CASSSGTGDNEQFF TGTGCCAGCAGCTCCGGGACAGGGGACAATGAGCAGTTCTTC
. . TRBJ1-1 TRBV4-2 CASSQILGQNTEAFF TGTGCCAGCAGCCAGATCTTAGGACAGAACACTGAAGCTTTCTTT